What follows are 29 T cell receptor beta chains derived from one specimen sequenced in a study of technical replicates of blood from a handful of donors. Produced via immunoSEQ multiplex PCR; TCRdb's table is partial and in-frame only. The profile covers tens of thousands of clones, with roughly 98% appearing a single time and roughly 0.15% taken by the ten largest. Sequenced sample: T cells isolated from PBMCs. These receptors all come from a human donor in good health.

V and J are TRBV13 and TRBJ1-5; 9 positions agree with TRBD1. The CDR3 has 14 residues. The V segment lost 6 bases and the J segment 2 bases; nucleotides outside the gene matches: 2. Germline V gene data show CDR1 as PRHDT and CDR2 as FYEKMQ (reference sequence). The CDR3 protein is CASRRTGGNQPQHF. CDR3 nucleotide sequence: TGTGCCAGCAGACGGACAGGGGGCAATCAGCCCCAGCATTTT. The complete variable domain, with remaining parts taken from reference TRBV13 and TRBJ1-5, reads AAGVIQSPRHLIKEKRETATLKCYPIPRHDTVYWYQQGPGQDPQFLISFYEKMQSDKGSIPDRFSAQQFSDYHSELNMSSLELGDSALYFCASRRTGGNQPQHFGDGTRLSIL.

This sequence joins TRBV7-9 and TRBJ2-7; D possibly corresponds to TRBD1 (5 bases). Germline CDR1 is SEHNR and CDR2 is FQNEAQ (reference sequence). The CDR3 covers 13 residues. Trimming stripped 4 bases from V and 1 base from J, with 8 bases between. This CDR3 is CASSSRVSYEQYF. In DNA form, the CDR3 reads TGTGCCAGCAGCTCCAGGGTGTCCTACGAGCAGTACTTC.

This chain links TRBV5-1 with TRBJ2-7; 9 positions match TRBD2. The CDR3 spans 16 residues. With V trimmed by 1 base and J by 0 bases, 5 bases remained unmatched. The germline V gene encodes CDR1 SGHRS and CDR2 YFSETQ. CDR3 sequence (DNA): TGCGCCAGCAGCTTGTCTAGCGGGGAGAGCTCCTACGAGCAGTACTTC. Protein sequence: CASSLSSGESSYEQYF.

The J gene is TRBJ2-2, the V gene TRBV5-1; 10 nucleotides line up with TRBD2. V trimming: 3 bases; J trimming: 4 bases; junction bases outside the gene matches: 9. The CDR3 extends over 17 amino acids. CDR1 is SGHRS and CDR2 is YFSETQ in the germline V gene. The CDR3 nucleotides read TGCGCCAGCAGCTGGCCCGAGACTAGCGGGCGCACCGGGGAGCTGTTTTTT. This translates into CASSWPETSGRTGELFF. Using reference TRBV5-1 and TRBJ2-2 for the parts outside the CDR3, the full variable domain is KAGVTQTPRYLIKTRGQQVTLSCSPISGHRSVSWYQQTPGQGLQFLFEYFSETQRNKGNFPGRFSGRQFSNSRSEMNVSTLELGDSALYLCASSWPETSGRTGELFFGEGSRLTVL.

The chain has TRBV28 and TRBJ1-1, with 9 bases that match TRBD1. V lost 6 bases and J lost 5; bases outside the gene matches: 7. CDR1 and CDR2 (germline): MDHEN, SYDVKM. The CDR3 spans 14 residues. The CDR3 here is CASRPGQGTTEAFF. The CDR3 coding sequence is TGTGCCAGCAGACCGGGACAGGGAACAACTGAAGCTTTCTTT.

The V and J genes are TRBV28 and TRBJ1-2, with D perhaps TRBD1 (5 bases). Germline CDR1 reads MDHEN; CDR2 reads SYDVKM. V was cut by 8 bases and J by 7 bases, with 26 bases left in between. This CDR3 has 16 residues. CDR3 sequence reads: CASFEIGGQGTIGYTF. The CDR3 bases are TGTGCCAGCTTTGAGATAGGTGGGCAGGGAACTATTGGCTACACCTTC.

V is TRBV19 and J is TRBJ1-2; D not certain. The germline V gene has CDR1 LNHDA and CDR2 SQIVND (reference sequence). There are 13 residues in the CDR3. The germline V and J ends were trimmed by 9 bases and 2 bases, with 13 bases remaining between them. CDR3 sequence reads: CASAPGLNYGYTF. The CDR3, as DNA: TGTGCCAGCGCCCCGGGTTTAAACTATGGCTACACCTTC. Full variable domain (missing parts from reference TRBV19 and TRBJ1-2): DGGITQSPKYLFRKEGQNVTLSCEQNLNHDAMYWYRQDPGQGLRLIYYSQIVNDFQKGDIAEGYSVSREKKESFPLTVTSAQKNPTAFYLCASAPGLNYGYTFGSGTRLTVV.

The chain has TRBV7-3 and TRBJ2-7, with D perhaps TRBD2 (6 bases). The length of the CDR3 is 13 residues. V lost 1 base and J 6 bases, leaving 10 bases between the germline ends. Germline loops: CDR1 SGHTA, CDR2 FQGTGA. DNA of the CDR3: TGTGCCAGCAGCTTAAGTGGGGGACTCGAGCAGTACTTC. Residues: CASSLSGGLEQYF. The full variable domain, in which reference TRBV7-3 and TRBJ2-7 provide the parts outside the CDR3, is GAGVSQTPSNKVTEKGKYVELRCDPISGHTALYWYRQSLGQGPEFLIYFQGTGAADDSGLPNDRFFAVRPEGSVSTLKIQRTERGDSAVYLCASSLSGGLEQYFGPGTRLTVT.

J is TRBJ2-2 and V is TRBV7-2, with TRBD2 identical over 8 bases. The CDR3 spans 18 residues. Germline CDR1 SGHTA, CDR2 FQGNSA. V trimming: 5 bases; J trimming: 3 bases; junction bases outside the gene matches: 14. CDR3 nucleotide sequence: TGTGCCAGCAGCCGGGGGGGTACAAGGACTACCCACACCGGGGAGCTGTTTTTT. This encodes CASSRGGTRTTHTGELFF.

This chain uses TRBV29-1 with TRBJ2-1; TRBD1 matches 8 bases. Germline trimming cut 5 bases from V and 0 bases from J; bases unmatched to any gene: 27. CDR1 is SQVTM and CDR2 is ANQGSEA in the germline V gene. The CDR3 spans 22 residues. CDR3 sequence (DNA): TGCAGCGTTTGTGGAATCTTTTCTCCGGGACAGGTCCACTTAAACTCCTACAATGAGCAGTTCTTC. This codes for CSVCGIFSPGQVHLNSYNEQFF.

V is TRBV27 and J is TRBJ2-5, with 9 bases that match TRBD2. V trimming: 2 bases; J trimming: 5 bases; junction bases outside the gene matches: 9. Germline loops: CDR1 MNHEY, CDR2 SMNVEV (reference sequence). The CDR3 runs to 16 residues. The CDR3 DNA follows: TGTGCCAGCAGTTTAGTTAGCGGGAGTACCGGGGAGACCCAGTACTTC. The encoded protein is CASSLVSGSTGETQYF.

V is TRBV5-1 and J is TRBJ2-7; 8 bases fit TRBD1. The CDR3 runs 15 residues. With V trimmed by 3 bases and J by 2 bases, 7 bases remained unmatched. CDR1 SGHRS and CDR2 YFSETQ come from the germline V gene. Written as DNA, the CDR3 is TGCGCCAGCAGCTGGTCAGGACAGGGAGCCTACGAGCAGTACTTC. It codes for CASSWSGQGAYEQYF.

As DNA, the CDR3 is TGCGCCAGCAGCGCCACCCGGGACAGTTTCCTCACAGATACGCAGTATTTT. Protein: CASSATRDSFLTDTQYF. The rearrangement uses TRBV5-1 and TRBJ2-3; TRBD1 matches at 7 bases. The CDR3 totals 17 residues. With 4 bases clipped from V and 2 bases from J, the junction kept 13 bases outside the gene matches. CDR1 and CDR2 (germline): SGHRS, YFSETQ.

In nucleotides, the CDR3 is TGTGCCAGCTCACCTCTGTCGCGGGAGAGCCTCTACAATGAGCAGTTCTTC. Residues: CASSPLSRESLYNEQFF. V usage is TRBV18 and J usage is TRBJ2-1; 7 positions agree with TRBD2. Germline V gene lookup returns CDR1 KGHSH and CDR2 LQKENI. CDR3 length: 17 amino acids. The ends lost 3 bases at V and 3 bases at J; junction bases unmatched: 11.

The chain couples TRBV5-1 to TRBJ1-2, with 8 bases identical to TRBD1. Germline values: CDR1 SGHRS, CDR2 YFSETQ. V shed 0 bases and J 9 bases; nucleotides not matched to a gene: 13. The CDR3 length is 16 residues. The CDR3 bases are TGCGCCAGCAGCTTGGAGTTAGTGACAGGGGTTTCTCGCTACACCTTC. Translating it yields CASSLELVTGVSRYTF.

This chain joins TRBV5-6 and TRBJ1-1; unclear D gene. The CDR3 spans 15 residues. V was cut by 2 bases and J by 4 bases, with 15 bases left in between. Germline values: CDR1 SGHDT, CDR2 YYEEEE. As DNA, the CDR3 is TGTGCCAGCAGCTTTGGTTTTACCGGTAGCACTGAAGCTTTCTTT. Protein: CASSFGFTGSTEAFF.

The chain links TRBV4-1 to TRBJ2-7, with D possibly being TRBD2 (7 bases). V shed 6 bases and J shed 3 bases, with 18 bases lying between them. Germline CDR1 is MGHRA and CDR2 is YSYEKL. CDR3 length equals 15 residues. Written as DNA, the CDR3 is TGCGCCAGCAGAGGGGGAGGGGGGGTTGGCTACGAGCAGTACTTC. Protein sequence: CASRGGGGVGYEQYF.

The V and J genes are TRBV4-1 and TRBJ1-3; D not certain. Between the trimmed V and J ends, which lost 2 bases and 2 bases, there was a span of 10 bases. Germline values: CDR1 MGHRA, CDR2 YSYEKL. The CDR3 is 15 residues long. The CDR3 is CASSQTDTPGNTIYF. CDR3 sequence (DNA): TGCGCCAGCAGCCAAACCGACACCCCTGGAAACACCATATATTTT.

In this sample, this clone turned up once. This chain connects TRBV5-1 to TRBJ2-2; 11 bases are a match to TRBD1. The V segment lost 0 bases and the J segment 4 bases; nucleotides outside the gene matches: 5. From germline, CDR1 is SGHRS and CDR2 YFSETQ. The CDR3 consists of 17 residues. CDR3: CASSLDGQGAPTGELFF. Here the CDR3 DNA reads TGCGCCAGCAGCTTGGATGGACAGGGGGCACCCACCGGGGAGCTGTTTTTT.

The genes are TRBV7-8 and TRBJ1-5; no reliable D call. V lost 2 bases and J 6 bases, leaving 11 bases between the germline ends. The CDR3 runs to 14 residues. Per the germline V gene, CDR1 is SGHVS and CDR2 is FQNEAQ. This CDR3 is CASSLTRAGQPQHF. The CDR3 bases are TGTGCCAGCAGCTTAACGAGGGCGGGTCAGCCCCAGCATTTT.

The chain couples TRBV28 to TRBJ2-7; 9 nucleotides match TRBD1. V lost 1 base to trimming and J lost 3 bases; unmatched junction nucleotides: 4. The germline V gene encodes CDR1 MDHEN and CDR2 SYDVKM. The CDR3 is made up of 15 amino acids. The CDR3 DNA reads TGTGCCAGCAGTTTATTCGGACAGGGGAACTACGAGCAGTACTTC. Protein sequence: CASSLFGQGNYEQYF.

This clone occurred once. The CDR3, as DNA: TGTGCCAGCAGTTACAGCGGGACTCGGGATGAAAAACTGTTTTTT. This gives the protein CASSYSGTRDEKLFF. The V call is TRBV6-5, the J call TRBJ1-4, with D tentatively TRBD1 (5 bases). The CDR3 loop spans 15 amino acids. V was pared by 2 bases and J by 6 bases, with 13 bases between. The germline CDR1 and CDR2 sequences are MNHEY and SVGAGI.

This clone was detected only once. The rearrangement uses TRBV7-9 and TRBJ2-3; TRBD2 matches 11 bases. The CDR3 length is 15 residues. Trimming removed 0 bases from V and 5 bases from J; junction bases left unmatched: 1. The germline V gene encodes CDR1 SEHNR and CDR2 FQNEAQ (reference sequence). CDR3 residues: CASSLALAGVDTQYF. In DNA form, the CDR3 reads TGTGCCAGCAGCTTAGCACTAGCGGGAGTAGATACGCAGTATTTT.

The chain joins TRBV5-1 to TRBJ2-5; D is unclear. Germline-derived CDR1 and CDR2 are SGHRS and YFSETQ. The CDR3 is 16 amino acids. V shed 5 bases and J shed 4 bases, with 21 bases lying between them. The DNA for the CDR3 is TGCGCCAGCAGTAGTAACTCCCGCGTCGGTGGAGAGACCCAGTACTTC. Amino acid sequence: CASSSNSRVGGETQYF.

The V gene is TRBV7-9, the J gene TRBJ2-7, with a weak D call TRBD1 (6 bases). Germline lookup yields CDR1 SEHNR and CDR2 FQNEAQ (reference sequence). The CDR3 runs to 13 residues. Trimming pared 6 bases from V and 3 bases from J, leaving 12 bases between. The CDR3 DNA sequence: TGTGCCAGCAGGGAAGGGGGTATCTACGAGCAGTACTTC. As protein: CASREGGIYEQYF.

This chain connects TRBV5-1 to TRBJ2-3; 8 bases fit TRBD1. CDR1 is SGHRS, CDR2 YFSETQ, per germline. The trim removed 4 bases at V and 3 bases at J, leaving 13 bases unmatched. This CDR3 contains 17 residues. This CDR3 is CASSPPGTGRGTDTQYF. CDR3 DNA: TGCGCCAGCAGCCCTCCCGGGACAGGCCGGGGGACAGATACGCAGTATTTT.

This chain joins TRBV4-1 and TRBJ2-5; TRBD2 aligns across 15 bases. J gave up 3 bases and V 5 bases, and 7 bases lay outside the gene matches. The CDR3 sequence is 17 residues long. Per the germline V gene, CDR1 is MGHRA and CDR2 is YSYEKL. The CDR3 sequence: CASSEVGLAGGKETQYF. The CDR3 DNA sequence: TGCGCCAGCAGCGAAGTGGGACTAGCGGGGGGAAAAGAGACCCAGTACTTC.

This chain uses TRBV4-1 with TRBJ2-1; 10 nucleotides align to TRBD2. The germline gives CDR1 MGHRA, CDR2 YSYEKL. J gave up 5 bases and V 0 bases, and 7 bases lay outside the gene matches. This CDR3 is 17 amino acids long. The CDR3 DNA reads TGCGCCAGCAGCCAAGATGGTTCAGCGGGGGGGAACAATGAGCAGTTCTTC. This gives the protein CASSQDGSAGGNNEQFF.

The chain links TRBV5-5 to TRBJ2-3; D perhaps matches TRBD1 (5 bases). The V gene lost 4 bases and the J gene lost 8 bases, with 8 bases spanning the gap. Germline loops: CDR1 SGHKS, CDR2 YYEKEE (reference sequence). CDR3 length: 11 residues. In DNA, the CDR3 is TGTGCCAGCAGCCGACAGTCTACGCAGTATTTT. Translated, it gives CASSRQSTQYF. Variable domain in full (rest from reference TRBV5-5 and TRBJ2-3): DAGVTQSPTHLIKTRGQQVTLRCSPISGHKSVSWYQQVLGQGPQFIFQYYEKEERGRGNFPDRFSARQFPNYSSELNVNALLLGDSALYLCASSRQSTQYFGPGTRLTVL.